The following is a TCR beta chain sequence with its context. There is no known antigen for this receptor. The record has no base qualities; no much larger clone is one base away. Inclusive of the bounding cysteine and phenylalanine, the CDR3 is 13 residues long. The read is trimmed to its CDR3 DNA, 39 bases read in frame from base 1. The germline V and J ends show losses of 5 bases and 4 bases respectively, and no gene match explains 1 base of the junction. The CDR1 and CDR2 encoded by the germline V gene are SGHVS and FNYEAQ. Library prep was done by the immunoSEQ multiplex PCR assay. As stored in TCRdb, this immuneACCESS dataset retains in-frame rearrangements with V and J assigned. A fraction of the clones does not appear; measured against another copy, unresolved V genes explain less than half of the discrepancy, and the remainder lacks a known reason. This sample is represented by about 81,000 clones; roughly 77% of them were singletons. Jointly, the top ten make up 3.5% to 4% of the sample.

This specimen belongs to a study of technical replicates of blood from a handful of donors (dated by TCRdb to about 2017). The sequence was collected from a human donor in good health. Some clones in this sample may be carry-over from other donors' samples. The specimen was PBMCs. The receptor chain draws on TRBV7-6 and TRBJ2-7; 11 bases in the junction line up with TRBD2. The nucleotide sequence reads TGTGCCAGCAGCCGACTAGCGGGGTACGAGCAGTACTTC. Its product reads: CASSRLAGYEQYF. Supplemented by the reference TRBV7-6 and TRBJ2-7 proteins around the CDR3, the complete variable domain is GAGVSQSPRYKVTKRGQDVALRCDPISGHVSLYWYRQALGQGPEFLTYFNYEAQQDKSGLPNDRFSAERPEGSISTLTIQRTEQRDSAMYRCASSRLAGYEQYFGPGTRLTVT.